A single sample is the source of the 29 T cell receptor beta chains below, sequenced in a study of OX40 agonist ivuxolimab in advanced cancers. Measured with immunoSEQ multiplex PCR; TCRdb has only the in-frame clones, and not every one. This sample has approximately 70,000 clones; about 80% occur once, and the top ten carry more than 1.4%. The sample consisted of CD4+ or CD8+ T cells sorted from blood, taken in a trial of the OX40 agonist ivuxolimab. These receptors came from an adult with an advanced solid tumor such as melanoma, head and neck, liver or kidney cancer.

V is TRBV5-1 and J is TRBJ2-7, with TRBD2 as a possible D gene (5 bases). The V end was cut by 7 bases, the J end by 3 bases, with 17 bases between. CDR1 SGHRS and CDR2 YFSETQ come from the germline V gene. This CDR3 contains 14 residues. The CDR3 DNA is TGCGCCAGCCAGGATTGGAGAGGGTGCTACGAGCAGTACTTC. It yields the protein CASQDWRGCYEQYF. The full variable domain, completed using reference TRBV5-1 and TRBJ2-7, is KAGVTQTPRYLIKTRGQQVTLSCSPISGHRSVSWYQQTPGQGLQFLFEYFSETQRNKGNFPGRFSGRQFSNSRSEMNVSTLELGDSALYLCASQDWRGCYEQYFGPGTRLTVT.

The rearrangement uses TRBV7-2 and TRBJ1-6; possibly TRBD1 for D (6 bases). V was shortened by 1 base and J by 10 bases, with 20 bases between the two germline ends. This CDR3 is 17 amino acids long. The germline V gene encodes CDR1 SGHTA and CDR2 FQGNSA. DNA for the CDR3: TGTGCCAGCAGCTTAGAGGGGGGGGGCGCCGGCAGCTCACCCCTCCACTTT. This sequence encodes CASSLEGGGAGSSPLHF.

The V and J genes are TRBV7-8 and TRBJ1-6; maybe TRBD1 (6 bases). Germline values: CDR1 SGHVS, CDR2 FQNEAQ. Deletions cut 4 bases from V and 7 bases from J, with 14 bases between. CDR3 length: 15 amino acids. CDR3 in DNA: TGTGCCAGCAGCTGGGGGGCTTCGGGAAATTCACCCCTCCACTTT. Protein product: CASSWGASGNSPLHF. Looking up the rest from reference TRBV7-8 and TRBJ1-6 gives the full variable domain: GAGVSQSPRYKVAKRGQDVALRCDPISGHVSLFWYQQALGQGPEFLTYFQNEAQLDKSGLPSDRFFAERPEGSVSTLKIQRTQQEDSAVYLCASSWGASGNSPLHFGNGTRLTVT.

V and J are TRBV2 and TRBJ1-5; no clear D gene. Trimming removed 3 bases at V and 3 bases at J, with 9 bases between. Per germline, CDR1 SNHLY and CDR2 FYNNEI. The CDR3 contains 14 residues. CDR3 region: CASSDTGFNQPQHF. CDR3 DNA sequence: TGTGCCAGCAGTGATACCGGATTCAATCAGCCCCAGCATTTT.

The rearrangement joins TRBV5-1 to TRBJ2-2; D is undetermined. Trimming pared 4 bases from V and 7 bases from J, leaving 17 bases between. The CDR3 is 15 residues long. Germline CDR1 is SGHRS and CDR2 is YFSETQ. CDR3 in DNA: TGCGCCAGCAGCCTCGTCAGGAGTTTCAGCGGGGAGCTGTTTTTT. This translates into CASSLVRSFSGELFF.

Notes on this clone: No conserved phenylalanine or tryptophan is present at the end of the CDR3, so a read error is the likely explanation. The limits of the CDR3 on the DNA are not certain, so only TCRdb's listed CDR3 is given. The chain links TRBV20-1 to TRBJ1-2; the listed D gene, TRBD1, was not tested against the DNA. The CDR3 is 11 amino acids in total, end residues counted. From germline, CDR1 is DFQATT and CDR2 SNEGSKA (reference sequence). The CDR3 is CSARVGQGADL.

The V and J genes are TRBV5-6 and TRBJ1-5, with a possible D match to TRBD1 (5 bases). The ends were cut back, 0 bases at V and 1 base at J, with 11 bases in the middle. This CDR3 region has 16 residues. The germline V gene encodes CDR1 SGHDT and CDR2 YYEEEE. CDR3 region: CASSLEPGPSNQPQHF. For the CDR3, the DNA is TGTGCCAGCAGCTTGGAACCGGGGCCAAGCAATCAGCCCCAGCATTTT.

This clone turned up a few times. The V gene is TRBV6-1, the J gene TRBJ2-2; 7 bases agree with TRBD1. The CDR3 has 15 amino acids. Trimming cost V 6 bases and J 5 bases; bases outside gene matches: 9. Germline loops: CDR1 MNHNS, CDR2 SASEGT. The CDR3 region has the DNA TGTGCCAGCAGGGGGGACAGCGGTTGGACCGGGGAGCTGTTTTTT. Amino acids: CASRGDSGWTGELFF.

The chain employs TRBV10-2 and TRBJ1-5, with a weak D call TRBD1 (5 bases). V lost 4 bases and J 3 bases, leaving 13 bases between the germline ends. The V gene's germline CDR1 is WSHSY and CDR2 SAAADI. The CDR3 extends over 15 amino acids. CDR3 bases: TGCGCCAGCAGTGGGCAGGGTGGTTCCAATCAGCCCCAGCATTTT. Translation: CASSGQGGSNQPQHF.

The chain has TRBV19 and TRBJ2-3; D is perhaps TRBD2 (6 bases). Germline assignment: CDR1 LNHDA and CDR2 SQIVND (reference sequence). Trimming took off 3 bases at V and 5 bases at J, with 18 bases between the two ends. The length of the CDR3 is 16 residues. CDR3 coding DNA: TGTGCCAGTAGTATTGGCGCGGGGACGGCTGGAGATACGCAGTATTTT. Protein: CASSIGAGTAGDTQYF.

This clone was counted a few times. The chain links TRBV5-4 to TRBJ1-2; D not resolved. Trimming shortened V by 4 bases and J by 5 bases, and 15 bases separated the two germline ends. The CDR3 loop spans 14 amino acids. Germline V gene lookup returns CDR1 SGHNT and CDR2 YYREEE (reference sequence). The CDR3 is CASSLSSGRYGYTF. CDR3 nucleotide sequence: TGTGCCAGCAGCCTTAGTTCAGGCCGGTATGGCTACACCTTC.

This chain connects TRBV7-6 to TRBJ1-6, with a tentative D call TRBD1 (5 bases). Germline V lookup: CDR1 SGHVS, CDR2 FNYEAQ. The CDR3 is made up of 14 amino acids. V gave up 6 bases and J gave up 6 bases, with 12 bases separating them. CDR3: CASRTGALNSPLHF. CDR3 nucleotide sequence: TGTGCCAGCAGAACAGGCGCCCTTAATTCACCCCTCCACTTT.

The chain recombines TRBV5-4 with TRBJ1-6; D gene ambiguous. CDR3 length equals 15 residues. Looked up from germline, CDR1 is SGHNT and CDR2 is YYREEE (reference sequence). Trimming left V 0 bases short and J 7 bases short, with 11 bases between. The CDR3 region is CASSLGGVLNSPLHF. CDR3 DNA: TGTGCCAGCAGCTTGGGTGGGGTCCTAAATTCACCCCTCCACTTT.

This clone was counted only a few times. The gene calls are TRBV30 and TRBJ1-1; 9 bases fit TRBD1. Losses at the gene ends were 3 bases for V and 8 bases for J; bases not matched to a gene: 4. Germline assignment: CDR1 GTSNPN and CDR2 SVGIG (reference sequence). This CDR3 has 12 amino acids. The CDR3 DNA reads TGTGCCTGGAGCCGAACAGGGGGCGAAGCTTTCTTT. This sequence encodes CAWSRTGGEAFF.

The chain uses TRBV7-8 and TRBJ1-5; TRBD1 matches at 7 bases. The CDR3 covers 15 residues. The J segment lost 1 base and the V segment lost 5 bases, leaving 5 bases of the junction unmatched. Germline CDR1 is SGHVS and CDR2 is FQNEAQ. The CDR3 DNA is TGTGCCAGCAGCCAACAACAGGGGAGCAATCAGCCCCAGCATTTT. Translating it yields CASSQQQGSNQPQHF.

The chain employs TRBV5-5 and TRBJ2-4; D is ambiguous. The germline V gene encodes CDR1 SGHKS and CDR2 YYEKEE (reference sequence). Trimming pared 4 bases from V and 0 bases from J, leaving 8 bases between. CDR3 length: 14 residues. Here the CDR3 DNA reads TGTGCCAGCAGCCCCTACCTAGCCAAAAACATTCAGTACTTC. It translates to CASSPYLAKNIQYF.

V usage is TRBV28 and J usage is TRBJ1-6, with D tentatively TRBD1 (6 bases). Between the trimmed V and J ends, which lost 6 bases and 6 bases, there was a span of 18 bases. Looked up from germline, CDR1 is MDHEN and CDR2 is SYDVKM. CDR3 length equals 16 residues. DNA for the CDR3: TGTGCCAGCAGCCCCCGCTGGGGGCAGGGTAATTCACCCCTCCACTTT. Translated, it gives CASSPRWGQGNSPLHF.

This clone was detected a few times. The chain joins TRBV9 to TRBJ1-2; D not certain. The V gene lost 0 bases and the J gene lost 2 bases, with 17 bases spanning the gap. The CDR3 covers 17 residues. In germline, CDR1 is SGDLS, CDR2 YYNGEE. The CDR3 here is CASSVVKLRMGNYGYTF. The DNA of the CDR3 is TGTGCCAGCAGCGTAGTCAAGCTTAGGATGGGGAACTATGGCTACACCTTC.

This clone occurred once. The chain carries TRBV5-1 and TRBJ2-1, with 8 bases identical to TRBD1. The germline CDR1 and CDR2 sequences are SGHRS and YFSETQ. This CDR3 spans 16 amino acids. Losses at the gene ends were 2 bases for V and 3 bases for J; bases not matched to a gene: 7. The DNA for the CDR3 is TGCGCCAGCAGCTTAACACAGGGGGTGGGCTACAATGAGCAGTTCTTC. As protein: CASSLTQGVGYNEQFF.

This clone has only one observation. The J gene is TRBJ1-5, the V gene TRBV6-6; D is undetermined. Germline CDR1 MNHNY, CDR2 SVGAGI (reference sequence). The CDR3 is 14 residues long. Trimming cost V 6 bases and J 1 base, with 10 bases left between them. CDR3 DNA: TGTGCCAGCAGCTTCGGGGTCAGCAATCAGCCCCAGCATTTT. Translation: CASSFGVSNQPQHF.

This clone was detected only a few times. The chain couples TRBV7-9 to TRBJ2-3; 8 nucleotides agree with TRBD1. The germline V gene encodes CDR1 SEHNR and CDR2 FQNEAQ (reference sequence). The V gene end was trimmed by 6 bases and the J gene end by 6 bases; junction bases not matched to a gene: 14. CDR3 length: 16 amino acids. The CDR3 protein is CASRQLATGVGDTQYF. The CDR3 DNA follows: TGTGCCAGCAGGCAGTTGGCGACAGGGGTGGGGGATACGCAGTATTTT.

The chain carries TRBV18 and TRBJ1-2; D call uncertain. This CDR3 has 13 residues. From germline, CDR1 is KGHSH and CDR2 LQKENI. Deletions cut 1 base from V and 8 bases from J, with 11 bases between. The CDR3 here is CASSPRSAGGYTF. In DNA form, the CDR3 reads TGTGCCAGCTCACCACGGTCTGCCGGAGGCTACACCTTC.

The V gene is TRBV6-6, the J gene TRBJ1-6; D is uncertain. V lost 6 bases and J lost 7, with 10 bases in between. Looked up from germline, CDR1 is MNHNY and CDR2 is SVGAGI (reference sequence). The CDR3 runs to 13 residues. The CDR3: CASSQTSNSPLHF. CDR3 sequence (DNA): TGTGCCAGCAGCCAGACTTCCAATTCACCCCTCCACTTT.

A remark on this clone: The junction differs from germline at one of its ends, possibly a read error. V and J are TRBV5-1 and TRBJ1-2; D might be TRBD1 (5 bases). The CDR3 extends over 12 amino acids. Per germline, CDR1 SGHRS and CDR2 YFSETQ. CDR3 sequence: CASIGAGYGYTF. CDR3 nucleotides: TGTGCCAGCATAGGGGCAGGCTATGGCTACACCTTC.

V is TRBV19 and J is TRBJ1-4; a possible D gene is TRBD1 (5 bases). The CDR3 sequence is 15 residues long. Trimming removed 7 bases at V and 7 bases at J, with 19 bases between. Looked up from germline, CDR1 is LNHDA and CDR2 is SQIVND (reference sequence). In nucleotides, the CDR3 is TGTGCCAGTAACTCAAGGGGCAGGGAAGTTGAAAAACTGTTTTTT. Protein sequence: CASNSRGREVEKLFF.

This clone was picked up many times. The chain joins TRBV27 to TRBJ1-5; TRBD1 aligns across 7 bases. CDR3 size: 15 residues. CDR1 and CDR2 (germline): MNHEY, SMNVEV (reference sequence). With V trimmed by 3 bases and J by 1 base, 3 bases remained unmatched. The CDR3 DNA is TGTGCCAGCAGTTTGCAACAGGGGAGCAATCAGCCCCAGCATTTT. This encodes CASSLQQGSNQPQHF.

The gene calls are TRBV7-2 and TRBJ1-1; TRBD1 might be the D (5 bases). This CDR3 contains 15 residues. Germline CDR1 reads SGHTA; CDR2 reads FQGNSA. Deletions cut 5 bases from V and 1 base from J, with 14 bases between. The CDR3 spells CASSPVGGWNTEAFF. CDR3 sequence (DNA): TGTGCCAGCAGCCCGGTGGGGGGGTGGAACACTGAAGCTTTCTTT.

Only one count was recorded for this clone. This chain uses TRBV6-1 with TRBJ2-3, with D hard to call. Germline assignment: CDR1 MNHNS and CDR2 SASEGT. V was trimmed by 6 bases and J by 0 bases, leaving 4 bases between them. The CDR3 is made up of 12 amino acids. The CDR3 reads CASSRSTDTQYF. DNA for the CDR3: TGTGCCAGCAGCCGCAGCACAGATACGCAGTATTTT.

V is TRBV5-6 and J is TRBJ2-3; D unclear. There are 12 residues in the CDR3. The germline V and J ends were trimmed by 4 bases and 3 bases, with 6 bases remaining between them. CDR1 is SGHDT and CDR2 is YYEEEE in the germline V gene. The CDR3 loop reads CASSPSTDTQYF. DNA of the CDR3: TGTGCCAGCAGCCCTAGTACAGATACGCAGTATTTT.